The 18 T cell receptor beta chains in this list originate from one sample, sequenced in a study of cytomegalovirus exposure and HLA in healthy donors. The PCR was carried out with 60 Vbeta primers and 13 Jbeta primers. TCRdb keeps only in-frame clones here, not all; method: immunoSEQ multiplex PCR. The table has some 130,000 clones, about 80% seen once. The sequenced material came from PBMCs. The origin of the receptors is a male donor in good health and CMV-seronegative.

A remark on this clone: Other DNA sequences from this sample encode an identical CDR3 as well. The J gene is TRBJ1-1, the V gene TRBV19, with D perhaps TRBD1 (6 bases). Germline V gives CDR1 LNHDA, CDR2 SQIVND (reference sequence). The V end lost 6 bases, the J end lost 8 bases, and 16 bases lay between the germline ends. The CDR3 is made up of 13 amino acids. The CDR3, as DNA: TGTGCCAGTAGCCAGGGGTGGGGGACCGAAGCTTTCTTT. Translation: CASSQGWGTEAFF.

The gene calls are TRBV5-1 and TRBJ2-7, with 9 bases identical to TRBD2. Germline V gene lookup returns CDR1 SGHRS and CDR2 YFSETQ. Trimming took 4 bases from V and 4 from J; bases not matched to a gene: 9. The CDR3 loop spans 15 amino acids. CDR3 bases: TGCGCCAGCAGCGGCGTAGCGGGAGTGGAGTACGAGCAGTACTTC. This codes for CASSGVAGVEYEQYF.

This clone showed up just a few times. The V call is TRBV19, the J call TRBJ1-1; D perhaps matches TRBD1 (5 bases). Germline CDR1 is LNHDA and CDR2 is SQIVND (reference sequence). V lost 3 bases and J lost 9, with 14 bases in between. This CDR3 region has 13 residues. For the CDR3, the DNA is TGTGCCAGTAGTATGCAAGGCGACAGCAAAGCTTTCTTT. It codes for CASSMQGDSKAFF. The full variable domain, completed using reference TRBV19 and TRBJ1-1, is DGGITQSPKYLFRKEGQNVTLSCEQNLNHDAMYWYRQDPGQGLRLIYYSQIVNDFQKGDIAEGYSVSREKKESFPLTVTSAQKNPTAFYLCASSMQGDSKAFFGQGTRLTVV.

The chain employs TRBV30 and TRBJ1-2; D remains unclear. V was clipped by 0 bases and J by 4 bases, with 15 bases between them. The length of the CDR3 is 15 residues. Germline V gene lookup returns CDR1 GTSNPN and CDR2 SVGIG (reference sequence). The CDR3 DNA reads as TGTGCCTGGAGTGTACCCCAAACTTCGGGCTATGGCTACACCTTC. Amino acids: CAWSVPQTSGYGYTF.

The CDR3 sequence is CATAGTGGRGQYF. CDR3 coding DNA: TGTGCCACCGCCGGGACAGGGGGTCGGGGGCAGTACTTC. The V gene is TRBV7-6, the J gene TRBJ2-7, with 11 bases aligning to TRBD1. The ends lost 10 bases at V and 9 bases at J; junction bases unmatched: 11. Looked up from germline, CDR1 is SGHVS and CDR2 is FNYEAQ. This CDR3 contains 13 residues.

The chain recombines TRBV5-1 with TRBJ2-1, with TRBD2 identical over 7 bases. Germline V gene data show CDR1 as SGHRS and CDR2 as YFSETQ. V dropped 4 bases and J dropped 0; count of bases not matched to a gene: 19. CDR3 size: 20 residues. The CDR3 here is CASSTTGGGGFVFSYNEQFF. In DNA, the CDR3 is TGCGCCAGCAGCACGACCGGTGGGGGGGGGTTTGTATTCTCCTACAATGAGCAGTTCTTC.

In its sample, this clone was seen a few times. The chain combines TRBV5-4 with TRBJ2-1, with 10 bases matching TRBD2. This CDR3 contains 16 residues. V dropped 1 base and J dropped 6; count of bases not matched to a gene: 7. Germline CDR1 is SGHNT and CDR2 is YYREEE (reference sequence). The DNA of the CDR3 is TGTGCCAGCAGCTTGCCTCTAGCGGGGGCGCTCAATGAGCAGTTCTTC. Amino acids: CASSLPLAGALNEQFF. Using reference TRBV5-4 and TRBJ2-1 for the parts outside the CDR3, the full variable domain is ETGVTQSPTHLIKTRGQQVTLRCSSQSGHNTVSWYQQALGQGPQFIFQYYREEENGRGNFPPRFSGLQFPNYSSELNVNALELDDSALYLCASSLPLAGALNEQFFGPGTRLTVL.

This chain connects TRBV9 to TRBJ1-2; D not certain. The V end was cut by 4 bases, the J end by 5 bases, with 15 bases between. Germline assignment: CDR1 SGDLS and CDR2 YYNGEE. The CDR3 length is 14 residues. The CDR3 spells CASSLSFLPYGYTF. The DNA for the CDR3 is TGTGCCAGCAGCCTGAGCTTCCTCCCGTATGGCTACACCTTC.

The chain is built from TRBV7-2 and TRBJ1-1; TRBD1 agrees at 7 bases. Germline V gives CDR1 SGHTA, CDR2 FQGNSA. The V gene end was trimmed by 3 bases and the J gene end by 2 bases; junction bases not matched to a gene: 9. The CDR3 spans 16 residues. The CDR3 DNA is TGTGCCAGCAGCTTTATGCCCAGGGGGGTAAACACTGAAGCTTTCTTT. This gives the protein CASSFMPRGVNTEAFF. The entire variable domain, with the rest obtained from reference TRBV7-2 and TRBJ1-1, is as follows: GAGVSQSPSNKVTEKGKDVELRCDPISGHTALYWYRQSLGQGLEFLIYFQGNSAPDKSGLPSDRFSAERTGGSVSTLTIQRTQQEDSAVYLCASSFMPRGVNTEAFFGQGTRLTVV.

The chain has TRBV4-1 and TRBJ1-2, with D possibly TRBD1 on 5 matching bases. Germline loops: CDR1 MGHRA, CDR2 YSYEKL. The ends were cut back, 4 bases at V and 7 bases at J, with 16 bases in the middle. CDR3 length equals 14 residues. The CDR3 protein is CASSPLGQRAGYTF. CDR3 coding DNA: TGCGCCAGCAGCCCCCTGGGGCAGAGAGCTGGCTACACCTTC.

The chain recombines TRBV9 with TRBJ1-1; a weak D match, TRBD1 (6 bases). Trimming removed 6 bases from V and 4 bases from J, with 19 bases in between. The CDR3 totals 15 residues. Germline CDR1 SGDLS, CDR2 YYNGEE. CDR3 sequence (DNA): TGTGCCAGCAAACAGGGAATATATGGGACCACTGAAGCTTTCTTT. It translates to CASKQGIYGTTEAFF.

The chain couples TRBV9 to TRBJ2-7, with 7 bases fitting TRBD2. The CDR3 length is 15 residues. The trim removed 4 bases at V and 8 bases at J, leaving 15 bases unmatched. The V gene's germline CDR1 is SGDLS and CDR2 YYNGEE. The CDR3, as DNA: TGTGCCAGCAGCCTAGGAGGGGAGGGACTTACGAAGCAGTACTTC. Its translation: CASSLGGEGLTKQYF.

The genes are TRBV7-2 and TRBJ1-2, with 9 bases identical to TRBD1. The CDR3 contains 16 residues. The germline CDR1 and CDR2 sequences are SGHTA and FQGNSA. The ends lost 1 base at V and 7 bases at J; junction bases unmatched: 10. CDR3 sequence (DNA): TGTGCCAGCAGCTTAGGGGCCGGGACAGGGATGGGTGGCTACACCTTC. As protein: CASSLGAGTGMGGYTF.

The genes are TRBV30 and TRBJ1-5; 7 nucleotides align to TRBD1. Germline values: CDR1 GTSNPN, CDR2 SVGIG (reference sequence). Trimming took 1 base from V and 2 from J; bases not matched to a gene: 8. CDR3 size: 16 residues. The CDR3 DNA reads TGTGCCTGGAGTGCCCTCCAGGGGGGAGGCAATCAGCCCCAGCATTTT. Encoded protein: CAWSALQGGGNQPQHF.

A few counts support this clone. Here the CDR3 DNA reads TGCGCCAGCAGCCAAGGTCGACTAGCGCTGAATACGCAGTATTTT. Encoded protein: CASSQGRLALNTQYF. The V gene is TRBV4-3, the J gene TRBJ2-3; 8 bases line up with TRBD2. Losses at the gene ends were 1 base for V and 7 bases for J; bases not matched to a gene: 7. CDR3 length equals 15 residues. Per germline, CDR1 LGHNA and CDR2 YSLEER.

The V gene is TRBV6-5, the J gene TRBJ2-2; unclear D gene. This CDR3 is built from 14 residues. Germline CDR1 is MNHEY and CDR2 is SVGAGI. Trimming shortened V by 2 bases and J by 4 bases, and 8 bases separated the two germline ends. CDR3 nucleotides: TGTGCCAGCAGTTACGACATCAGCACCGGGGAGCTGTTTTTT. Its translation is CASSYDISTGELFF.

The rearrangement uses TRBV28 and TRBJ2-7; TRBD1 is a possible D gene (5 bases). Germline V gene sequence: CDR1 MDHEN, CDR2 SYDVKM. The length of the CDR3 is 13 residues. Trimming took 5 bases from V and 7 from J, leaving 15 bases between them. The CDR3 region has the DNA TGTGCCAGCAGTACATTGGACACCTCAGAGCAGTACTTC. It is translated as CASSTLDTSEQYF.

This clone was seen just once. This chain connects TRBV5-1 to TRBJ2-3; D not resolved. This CDR3 spans 12 amino acids. The germline V gene encodes CDR1 SGHRS and CDR2 YFSETQ. The V gene lost 6 bases and the J gene lost 2 bases, with 7 bases spanning the gap. The CDR3, as DNA: TGCGCCAGCAACAATGACACAGATACGCAGTATTTT. It translates to CASNNDTDTQYF.